One and the same sample provided the 31 T cell receptor beta chains below, sequenced in a study of CXCR3-negative and CXCR3-positive naive CD8 T cells. Researchers prepared the TRB cDNA libraries using 5' RACE with UMI labels. TCRdb reprocessed the 5' RACE reads and reports one entry per CDR3 protein, with no DNA. This table holds 100,000 to 150,000 distinct CDR3 sequences. The sample taken for sequencing was naive CXCR3- CD8+ T cells from blood. As to subset: CD45RO-CCR7+CD27+CD95- naive CD8+ T cells lacking CXCR3 (TNR3-). These receptors were taken from a human donor in good health. Some clones in this sample may be carry-over from other donors' samples.

The rearrangement links TRBV5-4 to TRBJ2-1; the TCRdb D gene call, TRBD2, has no DNA to confirm it. This CDR3 is 15 amino acids long. Germline loops: CDR1 SGHNT, CDR2 YYREEE (reference sequence). CDR3 protein: CASSLTWGGRNEQFF.

The rearrangement joins TRBV7-9 to TRBJ2-7; TCRdb names TRBD1, which stays unverified in the absence of DNA. The V gene's germline CDR1 is SEHNR and CDR2 FQNEAQ (reference sequence). This CDR3 has 14 residues. CDR3 in amino acids: CASSGADRVYEQYF.

The CDR3 region is CSVEDGSGRWYNEQFF. This rearrangement joins TRBV29-1 to TRBJ2-1; as DNA is missing, the TRBD2 call by TCRdb cannot be tested. Looked up from germline, CDR1 is SQVTM and CDR2 is ANQGSEA. The CDR3 is made up of 16 amino acids.

This chain uses TRBV29-1 with TRBJ2-7; TCRdb designates TRBD1, a call that cannot be tested without DNA. The V gene's germline CDR1 is SQVTM and CDR2 ANQGSEA. The CDR3 sequence is 12 residues long. The CDR3 protein is CSVEDPGNEQYF.

The chain is built from TRBV28 and TRBJ2-1; TCRdb selects TRBD2, and the lack of DNA leaves this call unchecked. The CDR3 is made up of 17 amino acids. Germline V gene lookup returns CDR1 MDHEN and CDR2 SYDVKM. The chain's CDR3 is CASSSRLAAKDRNEQFF.

This chain uses TRBV7-6 with TRBJ1-1; the TCRdb D gene call, TRBD1, has no DNA to confirm it. The CDR3 is 14 residues long. Germline CDR1 and CDR2: SGHVS and FNYEAQ. CDR3: CASRPQGSGTEAFF.

V is TRBV25-1 and J is TRBJ1-1; the TCRdb call, TRBD1, lacks DNA for checking. From germline, CDR1 is MGHDK and CDR2 SYGVNS. The CDR3 extends over 13 amino acids. CDR3 in amino acids: CASIEGVDTEAFF.

J is TRBJ2-1 and V is TRBV28. This CDR3 region has 14 residues. Germline V gives CDR1 MDHEN, CDR2 SYDVKM. The CDR3 region is CASSPRGYNNEQFF.

This chain's CDR3 is CASSPLLAWTSYNEQFF. V is TRBV27 and J is TRBJ2-1; the D call from TCRdb, TRBD1, cannot be confirmed without DNA. Germline assignment: CDR1 MNHEY and CDR2 SMNVEV (reference sequence). This CDR3 contains 17 residues.

The chain couples TRBV20-1 to TRBJ2-3. The CDR3 runs to 15 residues. The germline V gene has CDR1 DFQATT and CDR2 SNEGSKA (reference sequence). This CDR3 reads CSARDRYTSTDTQYF.

V gene TRBV13 combines with J gene TRBJ2-1; the D call from TCRdb, TRBD1, cannot be confirmed without DNA. Germline CDR1 PRHDT, CDR2 FYEKMQ (reference sequence). The CDR3 consists of 15 residues. Here the CDR3 reads CASSLRAIKYNEQFF.

The V gene is TRBV4-3, the J gene TRBJ2-7; TCRdb names TRBD2, which stays unverified in the absence of DNA. From germline, CDR1 is LGHNA and CDR2 YSLEER. The CDR3 has 13 amino acids. The CDR3 here is CASSPGGRGEQYF.

The chain links TRBV25-1 to TRBJ1-5. CDR3 length equals 13 residues. Germline V lookup: CDR1 MGHDK, CDR2 SYGVNS. The chain's CDR3 is CASTGNRLAPQHF.

The chain joins TRBV7-8 to TRBJ1-5. Per the germline V gene, CDR1 is SGHVS and CDR2 is FQNEAQ. CDR3 length: 16 residues. The CDR3 is CASSLGRGQYNQPQHF.

The chain employs TRBV4-1 and TRBJ2-7. Germline assignment: CDR1 MGHRA and CDR2 YSYEKL. This CDR3 has 14 residues. The CDR3 spells CASSQEGRSYEQYF.

This chain links TRBV28 with TRBJ2-7. Germline-derived CDR1 and CDR2 are MDHEN and SYDVKM. The CDR3 totals 15 residues. CDR3 in amino acids: CASSYTDRGSYEQYF.

The chain uses TRBV7-2 and TRBJ2-3; as DNA is missing, the TRBD2 call by TCRdb cannot be tested. The CDR3 totals 15 residues. From germline, CDR1 is SGHTA and CDR2 FQGNSA. This CDR3 reads CASSLIAGSTDTQYF.

V gene TRBV7-9 combines with J gene TRBJ2-3; TCRdb reports TRBD1, a call that lacks DNA to check it against. This CDR3 has 18 amino acids. Germline CDR1 SEHNR, CDR2 FQNEAQ (reference sequence). The CDR3 region is CASSSTRGRTSSTDTQYF. The full variable domain, with the rest looked up from reference TRBV7-9 and TRBJ2-3, is DTGVSQNPRHKITKRGQNVTFRCDPISEHNRLYWYRQTLGQGPEFLTYFQNEAQLEKSRLLSDRFSAERPKGSFSTLEIQRTEQGDSAMYLCASSSTRGRTSSTDTQYFGPGTRLTVL.

The rearrangement links TRBV12-3 or TRBV12-4 to TRBJ2-3. The CDR3 is 13 amino acids. CDR3: CASSFGSMDTQYF.

The chain recombines TRBV7-9 with TRBJ1-2; as DNA is missing, the TRBD1 call by TCRdb cannot be tested. Germline CDR1 reads SEHNR; CDR2 reads FQNEAQ (reference sequence). The CDR3 is 14 amino acids. The CDR3 is CASSLPGALYGYTF.

The chain has TRBV9 and TRBJ1-1. CDR1 and CDR2 from the germline V gene are SGDLS and YYNGEE. The CDR3 length is 14 residues. The CDR3 reads CASSEGAVATEAFF.

The chain uses TRBV12-3 or TRBV12-4 and TRBJ2-1; the TCRdb call, TRBD1, lacks DNA for checking. The CDR3 is 13 residues long. CDR3 amino acids: CASSERGYNEQFF.

The V gene is TRBV19, the J gene TRBJ1-1; TCRdb selects TRBD1, and the lack of DNA leaves this call unchecked. The CDR3 length is 18 residues. In germline, CDR1 is LNHDA, CDR2 SQIVND (reference sequence). CDR3 amino acids: CASSIDYPLTGVNTEAFF.

V usage is TRBV15 and J usage is TRBJ2-3; checking the TCRdb D call of TRBD1 is not possible without DNA. Germline assignment: CDR1 LNHNV and CDR2 YYDKDF (reference sequence). CDR3 size: 17 residues. CDR3: CATSNPIGAGHTDTRYF.

This CDR3 reads CARNRGLGGNQPQHF. The chain employs TRBV6-6 and TRBJ1-5; checking the TCRdb D call of TRBD1 is not possible without DNA. CDR1 and CDR2 from the germline V gene are MNHNY and SVGAGI (reference sequence). This CDR3 is built from 15 residues.

V and J are TRBV4-1 and TRBJ2-1; TCRdb calls TRBD1, which cannot be checked without DNA. The CDR3 consists of 18 residues. Germline values: CDR1 MGHRA, CDR2 YSYEKL. This CDR3 reads CASSQTGTPSSRYNEQFF.

The V call is TRBV29-1, the J call TRBJ1-1; TCRdb returns TRBD1, unconfirmable since there is no DNA. Per germline, CDR1 SQVTM and CDR2 ANQGSEA. The CDR3 extends over 12 amino acids. CDR3 in amino acids: CSASKDSSEAFF.

V usage is TRBV28 and J usage is TRBJ2-5. CDR1 is MDHEN and CDR2 is SYDVKM in the germline V gene. CDR3 size: 14 residues. The CDR3 protein is CASSFDRNGETQYF.

The rearrangement links TRBV7-9 to TRBJ2-7; TCRdb gives TRBD1 as the D gene, but with no DNA this cannot be confirmed. This CDR3 comprises 15 residues. Germline CDR1 SEHNR, CDR2 FQNEAQ (reference sequence). CDR3 in amino acids: CASSDPGQGTYEQYF.

The chain is built from TRBV13 and TRBJ2-2; lacking DNA, the TRBD2 call made by TCRdb goes unchecked. The CDR3 length is 17 residues. The V gene's germline CDR1 is PRHDT and CDR2 FYEKMQ (reference sequence). The CDR3 sequence is CASSSTYSGTNTGELFF. Full variable domain (outside the CDR3, taken from reference TRBV13 and TRBJ2-2): AAGVIQSPRHLIKEKRETATLKCYPIPRHDTVYWYQQGPGQDPQFLISFYEKMQSDKGSIPDRFSAQQFSDYHSELNMSSLELGDSALYFCASSSTYSGTNTGELFFGEGSRLTVL.

This chain connects TRBV29-1 to TRBJ2-1; with no DNA, the TCRdb D assignment of TRBD2 cannot be verified. The CDR3 consists of 11 residues. CDR1 SQVTM and CDR2 ANQGSEA come from the germline V gene. CDR3 protein: CSPADYNEQFF.